The clone carrying this T cell receptor beta chain was seen more than once but under ten times. Its antigen is not known. Trimming removed 6 bases from V and 0 bases from J; junction bases left unmatched: 1. The CDR3 contains 13 residues. The sample comes from a study of T-cell memory formation after mild COVID-19. General study findings and limits: Some SARS-CoV-2-responding clones were already detected in memory before infection.

In TCRdb, the 5' RACE reads were re-called with MiXCR into one record per CDR3 protein. Of nearly 200,000 distinct CDR3 sequences listed, roughly 18% were seen once; the top ten hold 2.4%. Input material: PBMCs or a T cell subset sorted from them (not recorded which). V usage is TRBV12-3 or TRBV12-4 and J usage is TRBJ1-1; 7 bases are shared with TRBD1. This sequence originates from an adult woman who had mild COVID-19 (a few samples of this study predate the infection). Cell type and time point are not known. DNA for the CDR3: TGTGCCAGCAGAGGGGGCATGAACACTGAAGCTTTCTTT. It encodes CASRGGMNTEAFF.